The rows below give T cell receptor beta chains drawn from one sample of a study of T cells in Graves' hyperthyroidism and ophthalmopathy. TCRdb re-derived calls from the multiplex PCR reads in MiXCR, one entry per CDR3 protein. Of 450,000 to 550,000 distinct CDR3 sequences in the sample, around a quarter were seen once. Sequencing used blood. These receptors were taken from a woman in her 30s with Graves' ophthalmopathy. The CDR3 runs from the conserved cysteine through the conserved F or W. D genes are given only for firm matches. Clone size is shown for a subset of rows, as once, few, many or a class of expanded clone.

>TRBJ1-1|-|many|TRBV6-2/TRBV6-3
CASTPGAGRTLNTEAFF
TGTGCCAGCACCCCGGGGGCGGGACGGACACTGAACACTGAAGCTTTCTTT
>TRBJ1-2|-|many|TRBV28
CASSLTGGPNYYGYTF
TGTGCCAGCAGTTTAACCGGGGGGCCGAATTACTATGGCTACACCTTC
>TRBJ1-6|TRBD1|few|TRBV5-1
CASSIDRGDSPLHF
TGCGCCAGCAGCATCGACAGGGGAGATTCACCCCTCCACTTT
>TRBJ1-2|TRBD1|many|TRBV2
CASISADRGGYTF
TGTGCCAGCATTTCCGCGGACAGGGGCGGCTACACCTTC
>TRBJ2-5|TRBD2|many|TRBV27
CASRRGGAGQETQYF
TGTGCCAGCAGGCGCGGGGGGGCCGGGCAAGAGACCCAGTACTTC
>TRBJ1-1|TRBD1|many|TRBV20-1
CSASINRGVSEAFF
TGCAGTGCTAGCATAAACAGGGGTGTTTCTGAAGCTTTCTTT
>TRBJ1-1|-|-|TRBV12-3/TRBV12-4
CASSLVRRDGAFF
TGTGCCAGCAGTTTAGTGCGGAGGGACGGGGCTTTCTTT
>TRBJ2-4|-|few|TRBV6-5
CASSYSYGTKNIKYF
TGTGCCAGCAGTTACTCTTATGGAACCAAAAACATTAAGTACTTC
>TRBJ2-7|-|many|TRBV5-1
CASRKSDSYYEQYF
TGCGCCAGCAGAAAGTCGGACAGCTACTACGAGCAGTACTTC
>TRBJ1-5|-|many|TRBV6-1
CASSEETGQPQHF
TGTGCCAGCAGTGAAGAGACGGGTCAGCCCCAGCATTTT
>TRBJ1-2|TRBD1|many|TRBV6-4
CASSPPAGQGEDEYGYTF
TGTGCCAGCAGTCCCCCCGCGGGACAGGGGGAGGATGAGTATGGCTACACCTTC
>TRBJ1-1|-|-|TRBV19
CASSTFGGTEAFF
TGTGCCAGTAGCACCTTTGGAGGCACTGAAGCTTTCTTT
>TRBJ1-5|TRBD1|few|TRBV3-1
CASSQGGTGGDQPQHF
TGTGCCAGCAGCCAAGGTGGGACAGGCGGTGATCAGCCCCAGCATTTT
>TRBJ1-3|TRBD1|-|TRBV12-3/TRBV12-4
CASTGDRVFNTIYF
TGTGCCAGCACAGGGGACAGGGTTTTTAACACCATATATTTT
>TRBJ1-2|-|many|TRBV29-1
CSVGAEDYGYTF
TGCAGCGTTGGGGCGGAGGACTATGGCTACACCTTC
>TRBJ2-3|-|few|TRBV6-1
CATRGATDTQYF
TGTGCCACCCGAGGGGCCACAGATACGCAGTATTTT
>TRBJ2-2|TRBD2|many|TRBV11-2
CASSHHPTSGRYTGELFF
TGTGCCAGCAGCCATCACCCCACTAGCGGGAGATACACCGGGGAGCTGTTTTTT
>TRBJ2-7|-|-|TRBV4-1
CASSQGPRAAEQYF
TGCGCCAGCAGCCAAGGCCCTCGGGCGGCCGAGCAGTACTTC
>TRBJ2-2|-|many|TRBV7-8
CASSFSRGYTGELFF
TGTGCCAGCAGCTTTTCCCGGGGTTACACCGGGGAGCTGTTTTTT
>TRBJ2-7|TRBD1|-|TRBV20-1
CSAHDGTGVDEQYF
TGCAGTGCTCACGACGGGACAGGGGTGGACGAGCAGTACTTC
>TRBJ2-7|TRBD2|many|TRBV2
CAASGAYEQYF
TGTGCCGCTAGCGGGGCCTACGAGCAGTACTTC
>TRBJ1-5|TRBD1|many|TRBV7-2
CASSSWDRNQPQHF
TGTGCCAGCAGCTCGTGGGACAGAAATCAGCCCCAGCATTTT
>TRBJ1-3|TRBD1|many|TRBV7-6
CASSLGGTGRNTIYF
TGTGCCAGCAGCTTAGGAGGGACAGGACGAAACACCATATATTTT
>TRBJ2-7|-|few|TRBV27
CASSLKYYEQYF
TGTGCCAGCAGTTTAAAATACTACGAGCAGTACTTC
>TRBJ2-7|-|-|TRBV12-3/TRBV12-4
CASSPSPRGRGEYF
TGTGCCAGCAGCCCCTCACCCCGGGGCAGGGGTGAGTACTTC
>TRBJ1-6|-|few|TRBV5-1
CASSFGRPDSPLHF
TGCGCCAGCAGCTTTGGACGCCCGGATTCACCCCTCCACTTT
>TRBJ2-7|-|many|TRBV12-3/TRBV12-4
CASSFSQGGYEQYF
TGTGCCAGCAGTTTTTCGCAGGGAGGCTACGAGCAGTACTTC
>TRBJ1-5|-|few|TRBV18
CASSPPGFGGTQPQHF
TGTGCCAGCTCACCACCTGGGTTTGGGGGGACTCAGCCCCAGCATTTT
>TRBJ1-5|-|-|TRBV6-5
CASSYSVGLLQPQHF
TGTGCCAGCAGTTACTCGGTGGGACTCCTTCAGCCCCAGCATTTT
>TRBJ2-7|-|many|TRBV12-3/TRBV12-4
CASSWDNYEQYF
TGTGCCAGCAGTTGGGACAACTACGAGCAGTACTTC
>TRBJ2-7|TRBD2|many|TRBV6-5
CASSSPGTSGYEQYF
TGTGCCAGCAGTTCCCCCGGGACTAGCGGATACGAGCAGTACTTC
>TRBJ2-6|TRBD1|many|TRBV29-1
CSVQGAGANVLTF
TGCAGCGTACAGGGGGCCGGGGCCAACGTCCTGACTTTC
>TRBJ2-5|-|few|TRBV29-1
CSVEDRGQRQETQYF
TGCAGCGTTGAAGATAGAGGGCAGCGTCAAGAGACCCAGTACTTC
>TRBJ1-5|TRBD1|many|TRBV28
CASGTDYHNQPQHF
TGTGCCAGCGGGACAGACTACCACAATCAGCCCCAGCATTTT
>TRBJ2-2|TRBD1|-|TRBV5-1
CASSLYTGDTGELFF
TGCGCCAGCAGCTTGTACACAGGGGATACCGGGGAGCTGTTTTTT
>TRBJ2-2|-|many|TRBV7-2
CASTPLSETTGELFF
TGTGCCAGCACCCCCTTGTCGGAAACGACCGGGGAGCTGTTTTTT
>TRBJ1-1|-|many|TRBV7-9
CASSQNQRAEAFF
TGTGCCAGCAGCCAAAATCAGAGGGCTGAAGCTTTCTTT
>TRBJ2-1|TRBD2|few|TRBV7-2
CASSLAQRLAGPSYNEQFF
TGTGCCAGCAGCTTAGCGCAGAGACTAGCGGGCCCCTCCTACAATGAGCAGTTCTTC
>TRBJ2-5|-|few|TRBV9
CASSQSPEETQYF
TGTGCCAGCAGCCAGTCCCCAGAGGAGACCCAGTACTTC
>TRBJ1-2|-|-|TRBV7-3
CASSLEKTNYGYTF
TGTGCCAGCAGCTTAGAGAAAACTAACTATGGCTACACCTTC
>TRBJ1-1|-|many|TRBV30
CAWSATTELNTEAFF
TGTGCCTGGAGTGCTACTACAGAGCTGAACACTGAAGCTTTCTTT